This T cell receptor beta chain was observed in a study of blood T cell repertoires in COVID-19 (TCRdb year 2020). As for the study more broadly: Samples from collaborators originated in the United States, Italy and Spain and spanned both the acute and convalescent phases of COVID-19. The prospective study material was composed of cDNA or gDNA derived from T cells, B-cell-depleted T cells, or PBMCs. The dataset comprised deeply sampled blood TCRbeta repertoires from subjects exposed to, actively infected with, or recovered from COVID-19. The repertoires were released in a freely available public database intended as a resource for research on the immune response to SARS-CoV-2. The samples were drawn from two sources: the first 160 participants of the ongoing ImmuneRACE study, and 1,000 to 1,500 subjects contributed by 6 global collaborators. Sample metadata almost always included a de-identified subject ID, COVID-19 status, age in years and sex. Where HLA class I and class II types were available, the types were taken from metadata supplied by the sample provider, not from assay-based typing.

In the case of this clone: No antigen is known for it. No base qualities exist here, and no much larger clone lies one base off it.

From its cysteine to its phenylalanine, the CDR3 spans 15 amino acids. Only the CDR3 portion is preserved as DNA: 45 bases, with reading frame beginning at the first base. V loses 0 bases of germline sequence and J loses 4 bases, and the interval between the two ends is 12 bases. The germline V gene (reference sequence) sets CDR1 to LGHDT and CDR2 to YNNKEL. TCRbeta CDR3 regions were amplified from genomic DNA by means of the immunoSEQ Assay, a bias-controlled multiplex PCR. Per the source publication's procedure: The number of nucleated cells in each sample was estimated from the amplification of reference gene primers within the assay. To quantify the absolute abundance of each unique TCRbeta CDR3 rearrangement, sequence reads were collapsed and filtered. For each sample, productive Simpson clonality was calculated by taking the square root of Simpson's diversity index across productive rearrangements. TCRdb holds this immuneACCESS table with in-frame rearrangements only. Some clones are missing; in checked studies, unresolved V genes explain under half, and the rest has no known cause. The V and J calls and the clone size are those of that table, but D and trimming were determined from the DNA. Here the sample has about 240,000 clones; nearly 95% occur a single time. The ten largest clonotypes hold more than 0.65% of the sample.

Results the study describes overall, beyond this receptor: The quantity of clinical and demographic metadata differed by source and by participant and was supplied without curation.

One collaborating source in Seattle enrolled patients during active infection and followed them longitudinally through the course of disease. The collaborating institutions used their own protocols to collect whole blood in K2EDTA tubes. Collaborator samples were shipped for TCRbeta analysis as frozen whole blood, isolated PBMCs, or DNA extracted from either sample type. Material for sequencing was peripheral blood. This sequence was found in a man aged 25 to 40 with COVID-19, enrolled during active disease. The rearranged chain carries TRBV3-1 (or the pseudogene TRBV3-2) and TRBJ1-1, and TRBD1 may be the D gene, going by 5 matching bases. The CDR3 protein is CASSQDYTGGTEAFF. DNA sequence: TGTGCCAGCAGCCAAGATTACACAGGCGGCACTGAAGCTTTCTTT.